The rows below give T cell receptor beta chains drawn from one sample of a study of shared clonotypes between healthy human individuals. The protocol was immunoSEQ multiplex PCR, while the TCRdb copy is restricted to in-frame clones and leaves out a portion. Among more than 2,000,000 clones listed, over 90% were seen once. Sequencing input: naive CD4+ T cells from PBMCs. Receptor source: a man in his late teens or twenties in good health. Some clones in this sample may be carry-over from other donors' samples. Each CDR3 is given with its conserved first and last residue. D genes are given only for firm matches. For some rows the clone size is stated as once, few or many, or as a class when expanded; others skip it.

>.|.|TRBV13|TRBJ2-7
TGTGCCAGCAGCTCGGGTTTAGCGGACTACGAGCAGTACTTC
CASSSGLADYEQYF
>.|TRBD1|TRBV11-3|TRBJ1-1
TGTGCCAGCAGCTTAGATTTGGGGACAGGGGCCAGGACTAGAACTGAAGCTTTCTTT
CASSLDLGTGARTRTEAFF
>.|.|TRBV5-1|TRBJ2-7
TGCGCATGTGGGGTGGGTGGAACAGGGATCATCTACGAGCAGTACTTC
CACGVGGTGIIYEQYF
>.|.|TRBV27|TRBJ1-5
TGTGCCAGCAGTCCTACATTTTACAGCCGGGACCCCACTAGAGGCAATCAGCCCCAGCATTTT
CASSPTFYSRDPTRGNQPQHF
>.|TRBD1|TRBV29-1|TRBJ1-2
TGCAGCGCAGGGGGGGGTTCCCTTTATGGCTACACCTTC
CSAGGGSLYGYTF
>.|TRBD1|TRBV29-1|TRBJ1-1
TGCAGCGTGGCCCGGACAGGGGGCCGTGAAGCTTTCTTT
CSVARTGGREAFF
>.|TRBD1|TRBV19|TRBJ1-5
TGTGCCACCACCCCCTTTACAGGGGGGGATCAGCCCCAGCATTTT
CATTPFTGGDQPQHF
>.|.|TRBV6-1|TRBJ2-6
TGTGCCAGCAGTGTCAGGGGATCTGGGGCCAACGTCCTGACTTTC
CASSVRGSGANVLTF
>once|TRBD2|TRBV11-2|TRBJ2-7
TGTGCCAGCAGTTTAGCGGGAGCGTACGAGCAGTACTTC
CASSLAGAYEQYF
>.|TRBD1|TRBV28|TRBJ2-5
TGTGCCAGCAGTAACTACAGGGGTGGCGAGACCCAGTACTTC
CASSNYRGGETQYF
>.|.|TRBV28|TRBJ1-2
TGTGCCCACCCCAGGGTAGGATACTATGGCTACACCTTC
CAHPRVGYYGYTF
>once|TRBD1|TRBV28|TRBJ1-5
TGTGCCAGCAGTTTAGGAATCAGGGGGGGTCAGCCCCAGCATTTT
CASSLGIRGGQPQHF
>.|.|TRBV7-9|TRBJ2-7
TGTGCCAGCAGCTTGCAAGGGAACGAGCAGTACTTC
CASSLQGNEQYF
>.|TRBD1|TRBV10-3|TRBJ1-1
TGTGCCATCAGTAGGGACAGCCGTGAAGCTTTCTTT
CAISRDSREAFF
>once|TRBD1|TRBV11-2|TRBJ2-3
TGTGCCAGCAGCTTAGGGACAGGGGTCACAGATACGCAGTATTTT
CASSLGTGVTDTQYF
>.|.|TRBV5-1|TRBJ2-7
TGCGCCAGCAGCTTACAGGTGGACCAGTACGAGCAGTACTTC
CASSLQVDQYEQYF
>.|TRBD1|TRBV28|TRBJ1-5
TGTGCCAGCAGTTCGTCCGACAGGGGGCTAAACCAGCCCCAGCATTTT
CASSSSDRGLNQPQHF
>.|TRBD2|TRBV10-3|TRBJ2-5
TGTGCCATCAGTGAGTCAATTTCCACCAGCGGGAGTTGGAAGACCCAGTACTTC
CAISESISTSGSWKTQYF
>.|.|TRBV11-3|TRBJ2-1
TGTGCCAGCTCCCTCGGGATAGGATCCTACAATGAGCAGTTCTTC
CASSLGIGSYNEQFF
>.|.|TRBV9|TRBJ2-3
TGTGCCAGCAGCGTAGGAGGGGTTACCCTCACAGATACGCAGTATTTT
CASSVGGVTLTDTQYF
>.|.|TRBV28|TRBJ1-2
TGTGCCAGCAGGGGAGGACAGCCTCGCTATGGCTACACCTTC
CASRGGQPRYGYTF
>.|TRBD1|TRBV7-2|TRBJ2-1
TGTGCCAGCAGCTCGGACAGGGGGCTCTACAATGAGCAGTTCTTC
CASSSDRGLYNEQFF
>.|.|TRBV6-6|TRBJ2-1
TGTGCCAGCAGTTGGGGACCCCGGGGTGAGCAGTTCTTC
CASSWGPRGEQFF
>.|.|TRBV6-1|TRBJ2-7
TGTGCCAGCAGTGAAGCGCCTAGCCCCCACGAGCAGTACTTC
CASSEAPSPHEQYF
>.|.|TRBV9|TRBJ1-3
TGTGCCAGCAGCGCAACGGGGGTACAAGATGGAAACACCATATATTTT
CASSATGVQDGNTIYF
>.|TRBD1|TRBV13|TRBJ2-7
TGTGCCAGCAGCTCCCGGACAGGGGTCCACGAGCAGTACTTC
CASSSRTGVHEQYF
>.|.|TRBV19|TRBJ2-5
TGTGCCAGTAGTATGGTCGGGTGGGAGACCCAGTACTTC
CASSMVGWETQYF
>.|.|TRBV21-1|TRBJ2-1
TGTGCCAGCAGCAAAGCGGCGGGAAGGTTTGGTGTGTCTTCCAATGAGCAGTTCTTC
CASSKAAGRFGVSSNEQFF
>.|.|TRBV15|TRBJ2-7
TGTGCCACCACCGCATTGGGGGCAGGAGCCTACGAGCAGTACTTC
CATTALGAGAYEQYF